Presented here are 32 T cell receptor beta chains from one specimen sequenced in a study of blood T cell repertoires in COVID-19. The data were produced by immunoSEQ multiplex PCR, yet TCRdb's version contains in-frame clones alone and is incomplete. The sample lists around 19,000 clones; around nine tenths were seen once. Sequenced sample: peripheral blood. The origin of the receptors is a woman aged 55-75 years with active COVID-19.

This clone turned up a few times. The rearrangement joins TRBV15 to TRBJ2-1; 10 positions match TRBD2. The germline V gene encodes CDR1 LNHNV and CDR2 YYDKDF (reference sequence). Unmatched junction bases numbered 1, after V lost 1 base and J lost 4 bases. This CDR3 comprises 15 residues. The CDR3 nucleotides read TGTGCCACCAGCAGAGTTAGCGGGGGGTACAATGAGCAGTTCTTC. As protein: CATSRVSGGYNEQFF.

The chain is built from TRBV2 and TRBJ1-4, with D perhaps TRBD1 (5 bases). Germline assignment: CDR1 SNHLY and CDR2 FYNNEI. The CDR3 is 15 amino acids. With 6 bases removed from V and 6 bases from J, the gap between germline ends came to 17 bases. The CDR3 region has the DNA TGTGCCAGCAGCAAGATGAACAGGATTGATGAAAAACTGTTTTTT. It encodes CASSKMNRIDEKLFF.

The rearrangement links TRBV20-1 to TRBJ2-1; tentatively, D is TRBD1 (5 bases). The CDR3 loop spans 14 amino acids. The germline V and J ends were trimmed by 3 bases and 6 bases, with 15 bases remaining between them. Germline CDR1 DFQATT, CDR2 SNEGSKA (reference sequence). In DNA form, the CDR3 reads TGCAGTGCTAGTAGGGGTGGGGAATCCAATGAGCAGTTCTTC. Its protein product is CSASRGGESNEQFF.

This clone was seen only once. CDR3 bases: TGTGCCAGCAGCCAAAGGCAGGATAGCAATCAGCCCCAGCATTTT. Translation: CASSQRQDSNQPQHF. The chain combines TRBV4-2 with TRBJ1-5; no definite D call. V lost 2 bases to trimming and J lost 0 bases, with 8 bases between them. Germline values: CDR1 LGHNA, CDR2 YNFKEQ. The CDR3 has 15 residues.

In its sample, this clone was seen a few times. In DNA form, the CDR3 reads TGTGCCAGCAGTGATTCCTACACCGGGGAGCTGTTTTTT. It codes for CASSDSYTGELFF. The V and J genes are TRBV6-4 and TRBJ2-2; D is unresolved. The germline CDR1 and CDR2 sequences are MRHNA and SNTAGT. Trimming removed 3 bases at V and 3 bases at J, with 5 bases between. The length of the CDR3 is 13 residues.

The chain couples TRBV11-1 to TRBJ1-1, with D perhaps matching TRBD1 (5 bases). Trimming cost V 3 bases and J 5 bases, with 10 bases left between them. Germline V gene lookup returns CDR1 SGHAT and CDR2 FQDESV (reference sequence). This CDR3 is built from 13 residues. CDR3 nucleotide sequence: TGTGCCAGCAGCTTCAGGGCGGGGACTGAAGCTTTCTTT. Protein sequence: CASSFRAGTEAFF.

In this sample, this clone turned up once. V gene TRBV2 combines with J gene TRBJ1-4; D is unclear. The CDR3 spans 14 residues. Germline assignment: CDR1 SNHLY and CDR2 FYNNEI. Trimming pared 6 bases from V and 0 bases from J, leaving 8 bases between. The CDR3 sequence: CASSFLTTNEKLFF. In DNA, the CDR3 is TGTGCCAGCAGCTTCTTAACAACTAATGAAAAACTGTTTTTT. Looking up the rest from reference TRBV2 and TRBJ1-4 gives the full variable domain: EPEVTQTPSHQVTQMGQEVILRCVPISNHLYFYWYRQILGQKVEFLVSFYNNEISEKSEIFDDQFSVERPDGSNFTLKIRSTKLEDSAMYFCASSFLTTNEKLFFGSGTQLSVL.

This clone was detected once. The chain recombines TRBV3-1 (or the pseudogene TRBV3-2) with TRBJ1-2, with 8 bases aligning to TRBD1. The CDR3 consists of 16 residues. Germline assignment: CDR1 LGHDT and CDR2 YNNKEL (reference sequence). J was trimmed by 6 bases and V by 2 bases; bases with no gene match: 11. The CDR3 protein is CASSQSRTGNKNGYTF. In DNA, the CDR3 is TGTGCCAGCAGCCAAAGTCGGACAGGGAACAAAAATGGCTACACCTTC.

This clone has just one count. The chain is built from TRBV5-6 and TRBJ2-1; TRBD1 agrees at 9 bases. The V and J ends lost 0 bases and 0 bases, in that order; junction bases with no gene match: 1. The CDR3 sequence is 16 residues long. The germline V gene has CDR1 SGHDT and CDR2 YYEEEE. The CDR3 loop reads CASSLVTGGSYNEQFF. The CDR3 region has the DNA TGTGCCAGCAGCTTGGTGACAGGGGGCTCCTACAATGAGCAGTTCTTC.

The chain combines TRBV4-2 with TRBJ2-1; 13 nucleotides match TRBD2. With V trimmed by 5 bases and J by 5 bases, 6 bases remained unmatched. Germline V gives CDR1 LGHNA, CDR2 YNFKEQ. This CDR3 has 16 amino acids. Here the CDR3 reads CASSFAGTSGNNEQFF. In DNA, the CDR3 is TGTGCCAGCAGCTTCGCCGGGACTAGCGGGAACAATGAGCAGTTCTTC.

This chain connects TRBV7-2 to TRBJ2-1; TRBD2 aligns across 11 bases. The CDR3 contains 17 residues. Germline CDR1 is SGHTA and CDR2 is FQGNSA. The V and J ends lost 4 bases and 0 bases, in that order; junction bases with no gene match: 5. CDR3 protein: CASSSRLAGSSYNEQFF. The CDR3 DNA sequence: TGTGCCAGCAGCTCAAGACTAGCGGGGAGCTCCTACAATGAGCAGTTCTTC. Full variable domain (outside the CDR3, taken from reference TRBV7-2 and TRBJ2-1): GAGVSQSPSNKVTEKGKDVELRCDPISGHTALYWYRQSLGQGLEFLIYFQGNSAPDKSGLPSDRFSAERTGGSVSTLTIQRTQQEDSAVYLCASSSRLAGSSYNEQFFGPGTRLTVL.

This chain uses TRBV3-1 (or the pseudogene TRBV3-2) with TRBJ1-6, with a weak D call TRBD1 (6 bases). The CDR3 sequence is 15 residues long. V lost 1 base and J 7 bases, leaving 11 bases between the germline ends. The germline gives CDR1 LGHDT, CDR2 YNNKEL (reference sequence). The DNA of the CDR3 is TGTGCCAGCAGCCAAGCAGCAGGGGTCAATTCACCCCTCCACTTT. This encodes CASSQAAGVNSPLHF.

This chain links TRBV18 with TRBJ2-3; D gene ambiguous. Germline V lookup: CDR1 KGHSH, CDR2 LQKENI. V gave up 3 bases and J gave up 1 base, with 11 bases separating them. This CDR3 comprises 15 residues. The CDR3 nucleotides read TGTGCCAGCTCACCGAGCCAACGGGGCACAGATACGCAGTATTTT. Protein product: CASSPSQRGTDTQYF.

The chain joins TRBV6-5 to TRBJ2-5; no reliable D call. The CDR3 sequence is 14 residues long. V shed 8 bases and J shed 4 bases, with 17 bases lying between them. Germline-derived CDR1 and CDR2 are MNHEY and SVGAGI. DNA for the CDR3: TGTGCCAGCCGACTGGGTTCTTTTGGAGAGACCCAGTACTTC. It codes for CASRLGSFGETQYF.

The chain employs TRBV7-8 and TRBJ2-5, with 7 bases lining up with TRBD2. V gave up 0 bases and J gave up 5 bases; unmatched junction bases: 9. The germline gives CDR1 SGHVS, CDR2 FQNEAQ. The CDR3 is 16 residues long. CDR3 in amino acids: CASSLAGTMGAETQYF. CDR3 in DNA: TGTGCCAGCAGCTTAGCGGGGACTATGGGTGCTGAGACCCAGTACTTC.

This clone came up once. The V gene is TRBV7-2, the J gene TRBJ2-1; 13 bases are shared with TRBD2. Germline V CDR1 and CDR2: SGHTA, FQGNSA. The CDR3 extends over 17 amino acids. After removal of 5 bases from V and 2 bases from J, the junction contained 6 bases not matched to a gene. The CDR3 reads CASSQTSGGLPYNEQFF. The CDR3 DNA follows: TGTGCCAGCAGCCAGACTAGCGGGGGGCTACCCTACAATGAGCAGTTCTTC.

The chain is built from TRBV19 and TRBJ1-6; 8 positions match TRBD1. The CDR3 loop spans 16 amino acids. Germline assignment: CDR1 LNHDA and CDR2 SQIVND (reference sequence). V gave up 0 bases and J gave up 11 bases; unmatched junction bases: 9. The DNA of the CDR3 is TGTGCCAGTAGTATAGAGGACAGACAGGGGCCGGCACCCCTCCACTTT. Amino acid sequence: CASSIEDRQGPAPLHF.

This clone was seen more than once but under ten times. The rearrangement uses TRBV2 and TRBJ1-5, with 11 bases fitting TRBD1. The CDR3 totals 15 residues. Trimming took 6 bases from V and 3 from J; bases not matched to a gene: 4. Germline CDR1 reads SNHLY; CDR2 reads FYNNEI. In DNA form, the CDR3 reads TGTGCCAGCAGAGAGGACAGGGGGCACAATCAGCCCCAGCATTTT. This gives the protein CASREDRGHNQPQHF.

This clone was observed once. The rearrangement links TRBV5-1 to TRBJ1-4; D may be TRBD1 (6 bases). Per the germline V gene, CDR1 is SGHRS and CDR2 is YFSETQ. V was pared by 0 bases and J by 7 bases, with 16 bases between. The CDR3 is 16 residues long. The CDR3 here is CASSLAPQGGGEKLFF. The CDR3 nucleotides are TGCGCCAGCAGCTTGGCTCCACAGGGCGGAGGTGAAAAACTGTTTTTT.

This chain joins TRBV19 and TRBJ1-1; 7 bases align to TRBD1. The germline V gene encodes CDR1 LNHDA and CDR2 SQIVND (reference sequence). Trimming took 4 bases from V and 0 from J; bases not matched to a gene: 14. The CDR3 runs to 18 residues. The CDR3 DNA is TGTGCCAGTAGTAGCACAGGGGATTTGACGTTTGTGAACACTGAAGCTTTCTTT. Amino acids: CASSSTGDLTFVNTEAFF.

The CDR3 region has the DNA TGTGCCAGCAGCCGGGGTCGAATGCAATACGAGCAGTACTTC. Translated: CASSRGRMQYEQYF. V gene TRBV5-8 combines with J gene TRBJ2-7, with D maybe TRBD2 (5 bases). The CDR3 totals 14 residues. The germline V gene has CDR1 SGHTS and CDR2 YDEGEE. Between the trimmed V and J ends, which lost 4 bases and 4 bases, there was a span of 15 bases.

A remark on this clone: An end of the junction differs from the germline gene, which may be a read error. The V call is TRBV29-1, the J call TRBJ2-7; weak D call: TRBD2 (6 bases). The germline V gene has CDR1 SQVTM and CDR2 ANQGSEA. The CDR3 runs 11 residues. The CDR3 DNA is TGCAGCGTTACCGGGGGTGATCGTATGGACTTC. Translation: CSVTGGDRMDF.

The rearrangement uses TRBV6-5 and TRBJ1-5; TRBD1 agrees at 7 bases. The V gene end was trimmed by 7 bases and the J gene end by 6 bases; junction bases not matched to a gene: 9. This CDR3 contains 14 residues. Germline V CDR1 and CDR2: MNHEY, SVGAGI. The DNA for the CDR3 is TGTGCCAGCAAGCCAGGGGGGACCTTTCAGCCCCAGCATTTT. This sequence encodes CASKPGGTFQPQHF.

V usage is TRBV2 and J usage is TRBJ1-3, with 8 bases aligning to TRBD1. CDR3 size: 15 residues. J was trimmed by 6 bases and V by 4 bases; bases with no gene match: 8. Germline V lookup: CDR1 SNHLY, CDR2 FYNNEI. CDR3 in DNA: TGTGCCAGCAGTGTGGACAGGGATATTATAAACACCATATATTTT. This gives the protein CASSVDRDIINTIYF.

This sequence joins TRBV29-1 and TRBJ2-1; the D gene is possibly TRBD2 (6 bases). The CDR3 is made up of 13 amino acids. V was cut by 7 bases and J by 3 bases, with 13 bases left in between. Germline CDR1 and CDR2: SQVTM and ANQGSEA. CDR3 region: CSGDLIRYNEQFF. As DNA, the CDR3 is TGCAGCGGGGACTTGATTCGCTACAATGAGCAGTTCTTC.

The sample holds a few counts of this clone. The chain joins TRBV27 to TRBJ2-7; D is unresolved. V was clipped by 5 bases and J by 5 bases, with 16 bases between them. CDR1 is MNHEY, CDR2 SMNVEV, per germline (reference sequence). The CDR3 is made up of 14 amino acids. In DNA form, the CDR3 reads TGTGCCAGCAGTGACCTTTACAGTCGCAACGAGCAGTACTTC. This codes for CASSDLYSRNEQYF.

The chain has TRBV3-1 (or the pseudogene TRBV3-2) and TRBJ1-6; TRBD1 might be the D (5 bases). The CDR3 extends over 14 amino acids. Germline-derived CDR1 and CDR2 are LGHDT and YNNKEL (reference sequence). The germline V and J ends were trimmed by 4 bases and 6 bases, with 10 bases remaining between them. The CDR3 coding sequence is TGTGCCAGCAGCCCCCAACAGGCTAATTCACCCCTCCACTTT. Protein product: CASSPQQANSPLHF.

As DNA, the CDR3 is TGTGCCAGCAGCCCACAGGGGCGGGATTCACCCCTCCACTTT. Translated, it gives CASSPQGRDSPLHF. This sequence joins TRBV5-4 and TRBJ1-6; 7 nucleotides line up with TRBD1. Trimming removed 4 bases from V and 8 bases from J; junction bases left unmatched: 6. The CDR3 runs to 14 residues. From germline, CDR1 is SGHNT and CDR2 YYREEE (reference sequence).

The chain combines TRBV29-1 with TRBJ2-3, with a possible D match to TRBD1 (6 bases). The germline V and J ends were trimmed by 3 bases and 3 bases, with 34 bases remaining between them. Per the germline V gene, CDR1 is SQVTM and CDR2 is ANQGSEA. The CDR3 sequence is 21 residues long. CDR3 sequence: CSVEKGSGTTLGGRLTDTQYF. The CDR3 bases are TGCAGCGTTGAGAAGGGATCCGGGACAACTCTTGGGGGCCGTCTGACAGATACGCAGTATTTT.

The chain has TRBV5-1 and TRBJ2-7; 11 bases align to TRBD1. The length of the CDR3 is 16 residues. V was pared by 1 base and J by 3 bases, with 6 bases of the junction left unmatched. Per germline, CDR1 SGHRS and CDR2 YFSETQ. This CDR3 is CASSLMAGTGGYEQYF. The CDR3 bases are TGCGCCAGCAGCTTGATGGCGGGGACAGGGGGCTACGAGCAGTACTTC. The whole variable domain, filled in from reference TRBV5-1 and TRBJ2-7, reads KAGVTQTPRYLIKTRGQQVTLSCSPISGHRSVSWYQQTPGQGLQFLFEYFSETQRNKGNFPGRFSGRQFSNSRSEMNVSTLELGDSALYLCASSLMAGTGGYEQYFGPGTRLTVT.

This clone is a singleton in its sample. J is TRBJ1-1 and V is TRBV18, with 9 nucleotides matching TRBD1. This CDR3 region has 15 residues. With 5 bases clipped from V and 4 bases from J, the junction kept 8 bases outside the gene matches. CDR1 and CDR2 from the germline V gene are KGHSH and LQKENI. The DNA of the CDR3 is TGTGCCAGCTCAGAAGAAACAGGGGGCCGCACTGAAGCTTTCTTT. Translation gives CASSEETGGRTEAFF.

The rearrangement uses TRBV5-5 and TRBJ2-3; no reliable D call. The germline V gene encodes CDR1 SGHKS and CDR2 YYEKEE (reference sequence). The CDR3 extends over 15 amino acids. Trimming pared 0 bases from V and 1 base from J, leaving 9 bases between. CDR3 residues: CASSLAFAGTDTQYF. The CDR3 DNA reads as TGTGCCAGCAGCTTGGCATTTGCGGGCACAGATACGCAGTATTTT.